This TCR beta chain is from a study of response to subunit inactivated influenza vaccine. Findings and caveats of the study: Authors suggested each seasonal influenza vaccination recruits few new T cells.

One entry per CDR3 protein results from TCRdb running MiXCR on the RT-PCR reads. The table lists about 500,000 distinct CDR3 sequences, more than 7% of them singletons. The CDR3 is 17 residues long. The V gene lost 2 bases and the J gene lost 2 bases, with 13 bases spanning the gap. In germline, CDR1 is LGHNA, CDR2 YSLEER. A few counts support this clonotype. What it recognizes is unknown. This material consisted of PBMCs from blood, taken about 23 months after vaccination. J is TRBJ2-6 and V is TRBV4-3; D is ambiguous. The sequence was obtained from a man in his fifties or sixties who received an inactivated influenza vaccine. CDR3 sequence (DNA): TGCGCCAGCAGCCAAACCGGATGGTTAACTGGGGCCAACGTCCTGACTTTC. It translates to CASSQTGWLTGANVLTF.